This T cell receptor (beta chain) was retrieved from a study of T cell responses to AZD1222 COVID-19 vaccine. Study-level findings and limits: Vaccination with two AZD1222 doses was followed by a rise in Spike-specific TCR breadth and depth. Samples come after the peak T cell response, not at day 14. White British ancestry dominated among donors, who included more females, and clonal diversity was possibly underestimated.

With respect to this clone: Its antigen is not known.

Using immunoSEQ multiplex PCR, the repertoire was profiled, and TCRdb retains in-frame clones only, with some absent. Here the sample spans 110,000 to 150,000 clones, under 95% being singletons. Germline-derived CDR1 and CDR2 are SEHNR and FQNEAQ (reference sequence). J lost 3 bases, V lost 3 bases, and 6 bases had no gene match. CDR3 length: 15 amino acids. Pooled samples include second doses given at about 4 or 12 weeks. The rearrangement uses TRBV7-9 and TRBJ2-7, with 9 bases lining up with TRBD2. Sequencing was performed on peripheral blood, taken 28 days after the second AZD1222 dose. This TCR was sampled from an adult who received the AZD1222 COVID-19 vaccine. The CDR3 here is CASSFGLARDYEQYF. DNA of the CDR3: TGTGCCAGCAGCTTCGGACTAGCGAGGGACTACGAGCAGTACTTC.